This TCR beta chain was recovered during a study of blood T cells in healthy people across ages. CDR3 length equals 15 residues. The germline CDR1 and CDR2 sequences are SNHLY and FYNNEI. Trimming stripped 7 bases from V and 0 bases from J, with 14 bases between. The authors ran a second PCR of 7 to 11 cycles using a sample-barcoded 5' primer and a J-beta primer mix. TCRdb itself ran the 5' RACE reads through MiXCR, one entry per CDR3 protein. The sample has some 670,000 distinct CDR3 sequences; 52% are singletons. The rearrangement joins TRBV2 to TRBJ2-3, with no clear D. The sample taken for sequencing was blood. This receptor was identified in a woman aged 80 or older in good health. CDR3 DNA sequence: TGTGCCAGCACCACCCTCAGCTCTAGCACAGATACGCAGTATTTT. Translation: CASTTLSSSTDTQYF. Using reference TRBV2 and TRBJ2-3 for the parts outside the CDR3, the full variable domain is EPEVTQTPSHQVTQMGQEVILRCVPISNHLYFYWYRQILGQKVEFLVSFYNNEISEKSEIFDDQFSVERPDGSNFTLKIRSTKLEDSAMYFCASTTLSSSTDTQYFGPGTRLTVL.